This T cell receptor (beta chain) derives from a study of CD8 T cells in Susac syndrome. Reverse transcription used about 0.45 to 1 ug RNA and random hexamers. Multiplex PCR with immunoSEQ amplified the TCR beta CDR3 across 54 Vbeta and 13 Jbeta. From the immunoSEQ multiplex PCR reads, TCRdb called clonotypes with MiXCR, one entry per CDR3 protein. Of approximately 190,000 distinct CDR3 sequences in the sample, over 90% are singletons; the top ten hold 0.16%. The sample was CD8+ T cells from PBMCs. The TCR was taken from a human donor with Susac syndrome.

CDR3 in DNA: TGCGCCACCCGCGACGGGGGAACGAACACCGGGGAGCTGTTTTTT. Its translation: CATRDGGTNTGELFF. This chain links TRBV5-1 with TRBJ2-2; weak D call: TRBD2 (6 bases). V was shortened by 9 bases and J by 0 bases, with 15 bases between the two germline ends. The V gene's germline CDR1 is SGHRS and CDR2 YFSETQ. The CDR3 loop spans 15 amino acids.